What follows are 32 T cell receptor beta chains derived from one specimen sequenced in a study of blood T cell repertoires in COVID-19. Profiling relied on immunoSEQ multiplex PCR, and the TCRdb table lists in-frame clones only, not all of them. This table has approximately 230,000 clones, about 85% appearing once. Material: peripheral blood. Every receptor here comes from a man between 18 and 35 years old with active or convalescent COVID-19.

J is TRBJ1-1 and V is TRBV6-1; maybe TRBD1 (6 bases). This CDR3 spans 16 amino acids. Trimming pared 2 bases from V and 5 bases from J, leaving 18 bases between. Germline V lookup: CDR1 MNHNS, CDR2 SASEGT. In DNA form, the CDR3 reads TGTGCCAGCAGTGAAAAAGTCAGGGGTGCCGGGACTGAAGCTTTCTTT. It translates to CASSEKVRGAGTEAFF.

The chain carries TRBV12-3 or TRBV12-4 and TRBJ2-7; D not certain. V dropped 3 bases and J dropped 2 bases, with 8 bases sitting between them. This CDR3 is built from 13 residues. In DNA form, the CDR3 reads TGTGCCAGCAGTTTGGGCCGCCCCTACGAGCAGTACTTC. Amino acids: CASSLGRPYEQYF.

V gene TRBV30 combines with J gene TRBJ1-1; TRBD1 matches at 7 bases. Germline V gene data show CDR1 as GTSNPN and CDR2 as SVGIG (reference sequence). CDR3 length: 12 amino acids. V trimming: 8 bases; J trimming: 8 bases; junction bases outside the gene matches: 11. This CDR3 reads CAVAVLQGEAFF. The CDR3 DNA sequence: TGTGCCGTAGCAGTCCTACAGGGGGAAGCTTTCTTT.

The V call is TRBV18, the J call TRBJ2-3, with 11 bases lining up with TRBD2. Germline CDR1 KGHSH, CDR2 LQKENI. With 5 bases clipped from V and 0 bases from J, the junction kept 4 bases outside the gene matches. The CDR3 sequence is 16 residues long. The chain's CDR3 is CASSIRLAGSTDTQYF. CDR3 in DNA: TGTGCCAGCTCAATAAGACTAGCGGGGAGCACAGATACGCAGTATTTT.

The gene calls are TRBV10-2 and TRBJ2-3; TRBD1 might be the D (6 bases). In germline, CDR1 is WSHSY, CDR2 SAAADI. There are 15 residues in the CDR3. The germline V and J ends were trimmed by 4 bases and 0 bases, with 11 bases remaining between them. The DNA for the CDR3 is TGCGCCAGCAGTGCCCGGGACACTAGCACAGATACGCAGTATTTT. Protein sequence: CASSARDTSTDTQYF.

The chain has TRBV5-1 and TRBJ2-2, with TRBD1 as a possible D gene (6 bases). Germline CDR1 is SGHRS and CDR2 is YFSETQ. V lost 2 bases and J 7 bases, leaving 9 bases between the germline ends. This CDR3 region has 13 residues. CDR3 in DNA: TGCGCCAGCAGCTTTACAGGGATCGGGGAGCTGTTTTTT. Residues: CASSFTGIGELFF.

The J gene is TRBJ1-1, the V gene TRBV4-3; 9 bases fit TRBD1. CDR3 length equals 15 residues. J was trimmed by 4 bases and V by 3 bases; bases with no gene match: 6. Looked up from germline, CDR1 is LGHNA and CDR2 is YSLEER. CDR3 sequence (DNA): TGCGCCAGCAGCCAGGGACAGGGAAGGGCCACTGAAGCTTTCTTT. It encodes CASSQGQGRATEAFF.

This chain joins TRBV7-9 and TRBJ2-5; TRBD2 matches 12 bases. V shed 2 bases and J 2 bases; nucleotides not matched to a gene: 12. The CDR3 runs 19 residues. The germline CDR1 and CDR2 sequences are SEHNR and FQNEAQ (reference sequence). As DNA, the CDR3 is TGTGCCAGCAGCTTAAAGCCCCGACTAGCGGGGGAATTACAAGAGACCCAGTACTTC. Amino acids: CASSLKPRLAGELQETQYF.

This clone came up a few times. V and J are TRBV27 and TRBJ1-6; TRBD1 matches 7 bases. CDR1 is MNHEY, CDR2 SMNVEV, per germline (reference sequence). This CDR3 contains 16 residues. V lost 7 bases and J lost 0; bases outside the gene matches: 6. CDR3 sequence: CASTRDSHSYNSPLHF. The DNA for the CDR3 is TGTGCCAGCACACGGGACAGCCACTCCTATAATTCACCCCTCCACTTT.

The chain combines TRBV6-5 with TRBJ1-2; D is undetermined. Deletions cut 6 bases from V and 3 bases from J, with 14 bases between. This CDR3 region has 14 residues. The germline CDR1 and CDR2 sequences are MNHEY and SVGAGI. The CDR3: CASRSDPFDYGYTF. The CDR3 DNA reads as TGTGCCAGCAGAAGCGACCCGTTCGACTATGGCTACACCTTC.

The V gene is TRBV11-1, the J gene TRBJ2-7, with D possibly being TRBD2 (5 bases). Between the trimmed V and J ends, which lost 2 bases and 0 bases, there was a span of 14 bases. Germline V CDR1 and CDR2: SGHAT, FQDESV (reference sequence). CDR3 size: 16 residues. This CDR3 reads CASSLIGLPSSYEQYF. The CDR3 nucleotides read TGTGCCAGCAGCTTAATAGGACTCCCAAGCTCCTACGAGCAGTACTTC.

This clone is categorized as medium-sized. The chain has TRBV9 and TRBJ1-2; 7 bases line up with TRBD1. The germline V gene has CDR1 SGDLS and CDR2 YYNGEE. CDR3 length: 14 amino acids. The V segment lost 3 bases and the J segment 5 bases; nucleotides outside the gene matches: 7. CDR3 in DNA: TGTGCCAGCAGCGCCCGGGACAGTCATTATGGCTACACCTTC. Translating gives CASSARDSHYGYTF. Full variable domain (outside the CDR3, taken from reference TRBV9 and TRBJ1-2): DSGVTQTPKHLITATGQRVTLRCSPRSGDLSVYWYQQSLDQGLQFLIQYYNGEERAKGNILERFSAQQFPDLHSELNLSSLELGDSALYFCASSARDSHYGYTFGSGTRLTVV.

This clone appeared a few times. V is TRBV4-3 and J is TRBJ2-7, with TRBD2 matching 11 bases. Germline V gene lookup returns CDR1 LGHNA and CDR2 YSLEER. The CDR3 sequence is 15 residues long. J gave up 7 bases and V 0 bases, and 5 bases lay outside the gene matches. The DNA for the CDR3 is TGCGCCAGCAGCCAAGATTCTAGCGGGGGGAGTGAGCAGTACTTC. Translated: CASSQDSSGGSEQYF.

For this clone: In the same sample, other DNA sequences code for this CDR3. The rearrangement joins TRBV3-1 (or the pseudogene TRBV3-2) to TRBJ1-2; D is unclear. Germline V gene sequence: CDR1 LGHDT, CDR2 YNNKEL (reference sequence). V was cut by 1 base and J by 2 bases, with 5 bases left in between. This CDR3 contains 13 residues. The DNA of the CDR3 is TGTGCCAGCAGCCAAGGGCTCAACTATGGCTACACCTTC. This encodes CASSQGLNYGYTF.

The chain uses TRBV7-2 and TRBJ1-2; possibly TRBD1 for D (5 bases). Germline assignment: CDR1 SGHTA and CDR2 FQGNSA. This CDR3 is built from 12 residues. Deletions cut 3 bases from V and 6 bases from J, with 8 bases between. As DNA, the CDR3 is TGTGCCAGCAGCTTGGGGGGTGATGGCTACACCTTC. It codes for CASSLGGDGYTF.

The rearrangement uses TRBV15 and TRBJ2-5; D gene ambiguous. CDR1 is LNHNV, CDR2 YYDKDF, per germline (reference sequence). V lost 3 bases and J 5 bases, leaving 13 bases between the germline ends. The CDR3 covers 14 residues. The CDR3 DNA reads as TGTGCCACCAGCAGCTTGGCTGAAATGGAGACCCAGTACTTC. It codes for CATSSLAEMETQYF.

This clone showed up just a few times. V and J are TRBV6-2 or TRBV6-3 and TRBJ2-1, with 16 bases aligning to TRBD2. From germline, CDR1 is MNHEY and CDR2 SVGEGT. The CDR3 contains 20 residues. The V gene end was trimmed by 6 bases and the J gene end by 9 bases; junction bases not matched to a gene: 20. CDR3 nucleotide sequence: TGTGCCAGCAGCAACCTGGGACTAGCGGGAGGGGCCGGAGGATCCACTGAGCAGTTCTTC. It translates to CASSNLGLAGGAGGSTEQFF.

Here the CDR3 reads CASCSESSNEKLFF. Here the CDR3 DNA reads TGTGCCAGCTGTAGTGAGTCCTCTAATGAAAAACTGTTTTTT. The chain employs TRBV2 and TRBJ1-4; D unresolved. From germline, CDR1 is SNHLY and CDR2 FYNNEI. The CDR3 runs 14 residues. V was clipped by 8 bases and J by 3 bases, with 13 bases between them.

The chain is built from TRBV4-3 and TRBJ2-4; tentatively, D is TRBD2 (5 bases). Germline V gives CDR1 LGHNA, CDR2 YSLEER. V gave up 0 bases and J gave up 0 bases, with 12 bases separating them. The CDR3 covers 17 residues. As DNA, the CDR3 is TGCGCCAGCAGCCAAGATCGGGGTGGCATAGCCAAAAACATTCAGTACTTC. This gives the protein CASSQDRGGIAKNIQYF.

The CDR3 nucleotides are TGCGCCAGCAGCTATCTCGGACTAGCGGGAGAAGATACGCAGTATTTT. This translates into CASSYLGLAGEDTQYF. The V gene is TRBV5-1, the J gene TRBJ2-3; 13 bases line up with TRBD2. The germline gives CDR1 SGHRS, CDR2 YFSETQ. This CDR3 has 16 residues. The V and J ends lost 3 bases and 5 bases, in that order; junction bases with no gene match: 6.

This chain links TRBV27 with TRBJ2-7; TRBD2 is a possible D gene (5 bases). V was trimmed by 2 bases and J by 4 bases, leaving 12 bases between them. The CDR3 sequence is 14 residues long. From germline, CDR1 is MNHEY and CDR2 SMNVEV (reference sequence). The CDR3 reads CASSLKVGEYEQYF. The DNA of the CDR3 is TGTGCCAGCAGTTTAAAGGTCGGGGAATACGAGCAGTACTTC.

The chain joins TRBV10-2 to TRBJ1-1; no definite D call. V was pared by 2 bases and J by 4 bases, with 11 bases between. The germline V gene has CDR1 WSHSY and CDR2 SAAADI. The CDR3 runs 14 residues. The DNA for the CDR3 is TGCGCCAGCAGTGAGGCCGGGGTGGCCACTGAAGCTTTCTTT. Translated: CASSEAGVATEAFF.

The chain employs TRBV15 and TRBJ1-2, with TRBD1 identical over 9 bases. Trimming at V came to 3 bases and at J to 5 bases, leaving 4 bases not matched to a gene. CDR1 is LNHNV, CDR2 YYDKDF, per germline (reference sequence). The CDR3 contains 14 residues. CDR3 region: CATSRGQGVYGYTF. DNA of the CDR3: TGTGCCACCAGCAGGGGACAGGGAGTTTATGGCTACACCTTC. Using reference TRBV15 and TRBJ1-2 for the parts outside the CDR3, the full variable domain is DAMVIQNPRYQVTQFGKPVTLSCSQTLNHNVMYWYQQKSSQAPKLLFHYYDKDFNNEADTPDNFQSRRPNTSFCFLDIRSPGLGDTAMYLCATSRGQGVYGYTFGSGTRLTVV.

The CDR3 DNA reads TGTGCCAGCTTCCGAGCGAACTACAATGAGCAGTTCTTC. Amino acid sequence: CASFRANYNEQFF. The chain combines TRBV6-6 with TRBJ2-1; D gene unclear. Germline V lookup: CDR1 MNHNY, CDR2 SVGAGI (reference sequence). V was cut by 8 bases and J by 3 bases, with 11 bases left in between. The CDR3 has 13 amino acids.

The rearrangement joins TRBV28 to TRBJ2-5; D may be TRBD1 (6 bases). The germline V gene has CDR1 MDHEN and CDR2 SYDVKM. V was shortened by 5 bases and J by 2 bases, with 15 bases between the two germline ends. The CDR3 length is 15 residues. The DNA for the CDR3 is TGTGCCAGCAGTCCTTCCCAGGGGCTACAAGAGACCCAGTACTTC. This codes for CASSPSQGLQETQYF. Using reference TRBV28 and TRBJ2-5 for the parts outside the CDR3, the full variable domain is DVKVTQSSRYLVKRTGEKVFLECVQDMDHENMFWYRQDPGLGLRLIYFSYDVKMKEKGDIPEGYSVSREKKERFSLILESASTNQTSMYLCASSPSQGLQETQYFGPGTRLLVL.

This chain joins TRBV5-1 and TRBJ2-3; TRBD2 might be the D (5 bases). The length of the CDR3 is 15 residues. V was clipped by 3 bases and J by 6 bases, with 17 bases between them. Germline CDR1 and CDR2: SGHRS and YFSETQ. The CDR3 nucleotides are TGCGCCAGCAGCTGGAGGTCAGGCCACCCCGATACGCAGTATTTT. It codes for CASSWRSGHPDTQYF.

The sample holds one count of this clone. The chain combines TRBV5-1 with TRBJ2-7; 9 bases are a match to TRBD2. The germline V gene has CDR1 SGHRS and CDR2 YFSETQ. J gave up 5 bases and V 3 bases, and 12 bases lay outside the gene matches. The CDR3 has 16 amino acids. This chain's CDR3 is CASSSYLSGRTDEQYF. CDR3 DNA: TGCGCCAGCAGCTCCTACCTTAGCGGGAGAACTGACGAGCAGTACTTC.

The V gene is TRBV4-3, the J gene TRBJ1-1; TRBD1 is a possible D gene (6 bases). Germline V gene data show CDR1 as LGHNA and CDR2 as YSLEER. V was clipped by 0 bases and J by 1 base, with 18 bases between them. The CDR3 loop spans 18 amino acids. CDR3 loop: CASSQDWAGAKRNTEAFF. The CDR3 bases are TGCGCCAGCAGCCAAGATTGGGCAGGGGCGAAGAGGAACACTGAAGCTTTCTTT.

The rearrangement joins TRBV3-1 (or the pseudogene TRBV3-2) to TRBJ1-2, with 10 bases fitting TRBD1. The CDR3 is 15 residues long. The ends lost 1 base at V and 8 bases at J; junction bases unmatched: 7. Looked up from germline, CDR1 is LGHDT and CDR2 is YNNKEL (reference sequence). As DNA, the CDR3 is TGTGCCAGCAGCCAAGGTGGACAGGGGGTGGGAGGCTACACCTTC. This translates into CASSQGGQGVGGYTF.

The V gene is TRBV6-6, the J gene TRBJ1-2; D remains unclear. Per the germline V gene, CDR1 is MNHNY and CDR2 is SVGAGI (reference sequence). Trimming cost V 4 bases and J 0 bases, with 9 bases left between them. CDR3 length equals 14 residues. The CDR3: CASSWASTNYGYTF. The CDR3 DNA reads as TGTGCCAGCAGTTGGGCCTCTACTAACTATGGCTACACCTTC.

For the CDR3, the DNA is TGCGCCAGCACTAAGGCCCCCGGGGGCCAAGAGACCCAGTACTTC. Its protein is CASTKAPGGQETQYF. The genes are TRBV5-1 and TRBJ2-5; perhaps TRBD2 as D (6 bases). With 6 bases removed from V and 1 base from J, the gap between germline ends came to 16 bases. The length of the CDR3 is 15 residues. Germline V gene lookup returns CDR1 SGHRS and CDR2 YFSETQ. The whole variable domain, remainder taken from reference TRBV5-1 and TRBJ2-5, is KAGVTQTPRYLIKTRGQQVTLSCSPISGHRSVSWYQQTPGQGLQFLFEYFSETQRNKGNFPGRFSGRQFSNSRSEMNVSTLELGDSALYLCASTKAPGGQETQYFGPGTRLLVL.

The genes are TRBV4-1 and TRBJ2-7; 12 positions agree with TRBD2. The CDR3 loop spans 16 amino acids. Germline V gene sequence: CDR1 MGHRA, CDR2 YSYEKL. The trim removed 2 bases at V and 2 bases at J, leaving 4 bases unmatched. The CDR3 is CASSQRTSGETYEQYF. CDR3 nucleotides: TGCGCCAGCAGCCAAAGGACTAGCGGGGAGACCTACGAGCAGTACTTC.